Described below is a single T cell receptor (beta chain) sequence and its context. Its target is unknown. TCRdb's table, derived via immunoSEQ multiplex PCR, lists solely in-frame clones and lacks some. The sample lists 65,000 to 90,000 clones, 80% to 90% seen once, with roughly 9.8% in the top ten. The data were taken from a study of OX40 agonist ivuxolimab in advanced cancers. Study-wide context: Among those enrolled, mean age was about 58 years (range about 23 to 90) and 75% to 85% were male. The eligibility criteria allowed prior anti-PD-1, anti-PD-L1 or anti-CTLA-4 therapy, and 30% to 40% had some. The study's findings and limits: In CD8+ T cells, expanded clones were on average more numerous than in CD4+.

The CDR3 is made up of 17 amino acids. The V end lost 0 bases, the J end lost 2 bases, and 17 bases lay between the germline ends. Germline CDR1 SGDLS, CDR2 YYNGEE. The J gene is TRBJ1-1, the V gene TRBV9; unclear D gene. This specimen was CD4+ or CD8+ T cells sorted from blood, taken in a trial of the OX40 agonist ivuxolimab. This receptor was taken from an adult with an advanced solid tumor such as melanoma, head and neck, liver or kidney cancer. The CDR3 loop reads CASSVGSIPGSNTEAFF. The DNA of the CDR3 is TGTGCCAGCAGCGTAGGTTCTATTCCCGGGTCTAACACTGAAGCTTTCTTT.